This T cell receptor beta chain was sequenced in a study of shared clonotypes between healthy human individuals. As for the study in general: Every donor yielded three CD4 naive, three CD4 memory, two CD8 naive and one CD8 memory plate.

CDR3 length equals 16 residues. V lost 5 bases to trimming and J lost 5 bases; unmatched junction nucleotides: 12. Germline CDR1 is SGHVS and CDR2 is FQNEAQ. Authors' methods: For the immunoSEQ data, sequences were junction-only without quality scores, so filtering differed. Data came from immunoSEQ multiplex PCR; TCRdb stores just in-frame clones and leaves some out. The V and J calls and clone size were taken over from that table, and D and trimming were inferred from the DNA. The sample holds roughly 2.5 million clones, approximately 90% seen once. This receptor was taken from a man aged 18 to 29 in good health. This chain joins TRBV7-8 and TRBJ2-7; 10 positions match TRBD1. The specimen sequenced was naive CD4+ T cells sorted from blood. Subset reported: CD45RA+ positively selected. This CDR3 reads CASSPGGDRGVHEQYF. The CDR3 DNA sequence: TGTGCCAGCAGCCCTGGGGGGGACAGGGGAGTCCACGAGCAGTACTTC.